This T cell receptor (beta chain) is from a study of early T cells in non-severe SARS-CoV-2 infection. For the study at large: Chains were unpaired, as sequencing was done on bulk RNA from unsorted whole blood.

Study-level findings and limits: Missing private and CD4 specificities, VDJdb matching favored anti-spike CD8 responses.

The CDR3 totals 14 residues. V was pared by 5 bases and J by 0 bases, with 13 bases between. In germline, CDR1 is SQVTM, CDR2 ANQGSEA. This clonotype came up a few times. Its target is not known. Unique molecular identifiers (one per individual cDNA molecule) were attached. Using its own MiXCR run on the 5' RACE reads, TCRdb lists one record per CDR3 protein. The data show more than 65,000 distinct CDR3 sequences, roughly 13% seen once. Sequencing was carried out using whole blood. The chain has TRBV29-1 and TRBJ1-2; maybe TRBD1 (6 bases). This receptor was identified in an adult who was a healthcare worker with PCR-confirmed SARS-CoV-2 infection or an uninfected control (not recorded which). The CDR3 DNA sequence: TGCAGCGTTCTACTAGGGGGTACTAACTATGGCTACACCTTC. Its protein product is CSVLLGGTNYGYTF. The whole variable domain, filled in from reference TRBV29-1 and TRBJ1-2, reads SAVISQKPSRDICQRGTSLTIQCQVDSQVTMMFWYRQQPGQSLTLIATANQGSEATYESGFVIDKFPISRPNLTFSTLTVSNMSPEDSSIYLCSVLLGGTNYGYTFGSGTRLTVV.